Each of the 30 T cell receptor beta chains below was sequenced from the same sample in a study of blood T cell repertoires in COVID-19. TCRdb's copy holds only in-frame clones and misses some; the assay was immunoSEQ multiplex PCR. The table shows 120,000 to 150,000 clones, with about 76% occurring only once. Sequencing used peripheral blood. These receptors came from a man of 80 years or more with acute or convalescent COVID-19.

The rearrangement links TRBV29-1 to TRBJ1-2; D is unresolved. Germline-derived CDR1 and CDR2 are SQVTM and ANQGSEA. This CDR3 is built from 11 residues. V was trimmed by 3 bases and J by 8 bases, leaving 10 bases between them. Written as DNA, the CDR3 is TGCAGCGTTGACGCAGATACCGGCTACACCTTC. It codes for CSVDADTGYTF.

The rearrangement joins TRBV20-1 to TRBJ2-7; D remains ambiguous. V lost 3 bases to trimming and J lost 5 bases, with 11 bases between them. CDR3 length: 12 amino acids. Germline V gene data show CDR1 as DFQATT and CDR2 as SNEGSKA (reference sequence). DNA for the CDR3: TGCAGTGCTAGTAGTCGGAGCGACGAGCAGTACTTC. It yields the protein CSASSRSDEQYF.

The CDR3 DNA follows: TGTGCCAGCAGTGGGTTCGGGGAGCAGTACTTC. This gives the protein CASSGFGEQYF. The chain is built from TRBV25-1 and TRBJ2-7; D is ambiguous. Germline assignment: CDR1 MGHDK and CDR2 SYGVNS. The CDR3 sequence is 11 residues long. V lost 4 bases and J lost 7, with 8 bases in between.

Comments on this clone: A junction end diverges from the germline sequence, so it may reflect a read error. The rearrangement uses TRBV7-7 and TRBJ2-5; 7 bases match TRBD2. There are 11 residues in the CDR3. In germline, CDR1 is SSHAT, CDR2 FNYEAQ (reference sequence). The CDR3 here is CASSWGGAQYF. The CDR3 DNA is TGTGCTAGCAGCTGGGGGGGGGCCCAGTACTTC.

The V gene is TRBV5-1, the J gene TRBJ1-1, with D possibly TRBD1 on 6 matching bases. Trimming removed 5 bases from V and 4 bases from J, with 21 bases in between. Germline CDR1 is SGHRS and CDR2 is YFSETQ. The CDR3 consists of 16 residues. The CDR3 bases are TGCGCCAGCAGTTCATTCGGTGGGGGCGGTGGCACTGAAGCTTTCTTT. It encodes CASSSFGGGGGTEAFF. Full variable domain (rest looked up from reference TRBV5-1 and TRBJ1-1): KAGVTQTPRYLIKTRGQQVTLSCSPISGHRSVSWYQQTPGQGLQFLFEYFSETQRNKGNFPGRFSGRQFSNSRSEMNVSTLELGDSALYLCASSSFGGGGGTEAFFGQGTRLTVV.

V gene TRBV7-6 combines with J gene TRBJ2-5, with D maybe TRBD2 (5 bases). CDR1 and CDR2 from the germline V gene are SGHVS and FNYEAQ. Trimming left V 2 bases short and J 4 bases short, with 14 bases between. The CDR3 length is 15 residues. CDR3 amino acids: CASSLPIASPETQYF. In DNA form, the CDR3 reads TGTGCCAGCAGCTTACCTATAGCGAGCCCAGAGACCCAGTACTTC. The full variable domain, rest sourced from reference TRBV7-6 and TRBJ2-5, is GAGVSQSPRYKVTKRGQDVALRCDPISGHVSLYWYRQALGQGPEFLTYFNYEAQQDKSGLPNDRFSAERPEGSISTLTIQRTEQRDSAMYRCASSLPIASPETQYFGPGTRLLVL.

This clone was seen more than once but under ten times. V and J are TRBV19 and TRBJ1-5; D is unclear. Germline CDR1 LNHDA, CDR2 SQIVND (reference sequence). V dropped 3 bases and J dropped 2 bases, with 14 bases sitting between them. The CDR3 consists of 16 residues. The CDR3 spells CASSMRILLGNQPQHF. CDR3 in DNA: TGTGCCAGTAGTATGCGGATTCTACTGGGCAATCAGCCCCAGCATTTT.

V gene TRBV5-5 combines with J gene TRBJ1-3, with D possibly being TRBD1 (5 bases). Germline values: CDR1 SGHKS, CDR2 YYEKEE (reference sequence). There are 15 residues in the CDR3. V was clipped by 1 base and J by 3 bases, with 11 bases between them. The chain's CDR3 is CASSLRGLSGNTIYF. In nucleotides, the CDR3 is TGTGCCAGCAGCTTGCGGGGACTAAGTGGAAACACCATATATTTT.

The V and J genes are TRBV5-1 and TRBJ2-7; TRBD1 agrees at 10 bases. The V and J ends lost 4 bases and 7 bases, in that order; junction bases with no gene match: 5. Germline-derived CDR1 and CDR2 are SGHRS and YFSETQ. The CDR3 consists of 13 residues. This CDR3 reads CASSRGQGWEQYF. The CDR3 region has the DNA TGCGCCAGCAGCCGGGGACAGGGGTGGGAGCAGTACTTC.

This CDR3 reads CASSQTGIGYEQYF. CDR3 in DNA: TGTGCCAGCAGTCAGACAGGGATCGGCTACGAGCAGTACTTC. The chain has TRBV6-5 and TRBJ2-7; TRBD1 agrees at 7 bases. This CDR3 region has 14 residues. Germline V gene data show CDR1 as MNHEY and CDR2 as SVGAGI. V shed 5 bases and J 3 bases; nucleotides not matched to a gene: 7.

This clone turned up a few times. Other DNA sequences in the same sample also yield this CDR3. The chain employs TRBV28 and TRBJ1-2, with TRBD1 matching 8 bases. Looked up from germline, CDR1 is MDHEN and CDR2 is SYDVKM. V gave up 5 bases and J gave up 4 bases; unmatched junction bases: 3. This CDR3 comprises 13 residues. The CDR3, as DNA: TGTGCCAGCAGTCCCGGACAGGGCTATGGCTACACCTTC. Translated, it gives CASSPGQGYGYTF.

The chain combines TRBV6-2 or TRBV6-3 with TRBJ2-7, with D tentatively TRBD2 (5 bases). Germline V gives CDR1 MNHEY, CDR2 SVGEGT. Trimming cost V 2 bases and J 3 bases, with 8 bases left between them. This CDR3 is built from 13 residues. DNA for the CDR3: TGTGCCAGCAGTTACCCCCGGGACTACGAGCAGTACTTC. Its protein product is CASSYPRDYEQYF.

J is TRBJ2-5 and V is TRBV12-3 or TRBV12-4, with a weak D call TRBD1 (6 bases). V was clipped by 6 bases and J by 5 bases, with 7 bases between them. The CDR3 length is 11 residues. The CDR3 DNA follows: TGTGCCAGCAGGCAGGGGGAGACCCAGTACTTC. It codes for CASRQGETQYF.

This clone was observed once. The chain carries TRBV28 and TRBJ2-1; perhaps TRBD1 as D (5 bases). From germline, CDR1 is MDHEN and CDR2 SYDVKM. V lost 6 bases, J lost 9 bases, and 15 bases lay in between. The CDR3 spans 13 residues. Here the CDR3 DNA reads TGTGCCAGCAGACTCCTACAGGTCTCTGAGCAGTTCTTC. Translation gives CASRLLQVSEQFF.

J is TRBJ1-6 and V is TRBV11-3, with a tentative D call TRBD1 (6 bases). Germline CDR1 and CDR2: SGHNT and YENEEA. Between the trimmed V and J ends, which lost 4 bases and 7 bases, there was a span of 17 bases. This CDR3 has 16 residues. The CDR3, as DNA: TGTGCCAGCAGCTGGCCGCCGGGACAAGCGAATTCACCCCTCCACTTT. Protein: CASSWPPGQANSPLHF.

This clone occurred a few times. DNA of the CDR3: TGTGCCAGCAGGGACATTAACTATGGCTACACCTTC. Encoded protein: CASRDINYGYTF. The rearrangement links TRBV12-3 or TRBV12-4 to TRBJ1-2; D is possibly TRBD1 (5 bases). Trimming removed 6 bases at V and 1 base at J, with 6 bases between. CDR3 length equals 12 residues.

CDR3 nucleotides: TGTGCCAGCAGCCTTGTAACCAGGGCAGACTATGGCTACACCTTC. It translates to CASSLVTRADYGYTF. The V call is TRBV5-6, the J call TRBJ1-2; D is perhaps TRBD1 (5 bases). CDR3 size: 15 residues. V gave up 4 bases and J gave up 3 bases, with 16 bases separating them. Looked up from germline, CDR1 is SGHDT and CDR2 is YYEEEE.

The chain carries TRBV18 and TRBJ2-7; 7 bases match TRBD2. The CDR3 runs to 13 residues. J gave up 2 bases and V 6 bases, and 4 bases lay outside the gene matches. Germline V CDR1 and CDR2: KGHSH, LQKENI. Here the CDR3 reads CASSPGRAYEQYF. The DNA for the CDR3 is TGTGCCAGCTCCCCGGGGAGGGCCTACGAGCAGTACTTC. Filled out from reference TRBV18 and TRBJ2-7, the complete variable domain reads NAGVMQNPRHLVRRRGQEARLRCSPMKGHSHVYWYRQLPEEGLKFMVYLQKENIIDESGMPKERFSAEFPKEGPSILRIQQVVRGDSAAYFCASSPGRAYEQYFGPGTRLTVT.

The CDR3 reads CSATDRAYHTF. DNA for the CDR3: TGCAGCGCAACGGACAGGGCTTATCACACCTTC. The chain has TRBV29-1 and TRBJ1-2; 8 positions match TRBD1. After removal of 7 bases from V and 12 bases from J, the junction contained 10 bases not matched to a gene. Germline lookup yields CDR1 SQVTM and CDR2 ANQGSEA. CDR3 size: 11 residues.

There are a few counts of this clone. The J gene is TRBJ2-7, the V gene TRBV7-2; D gene ambiguous. The CDR3 extends over 13 amino acids. Germline-derived CDR1 and CDR2 are SGHTA and FQGNSA. Trimming took off 3 bases at V and 3 bases at J, with 9 bases between the two ends. CDR3 region: CASSFGRLYEQYF. Here the CDR3 DNA reads TGTGCCAGCAGCTTTGGCCGCCTCTACGAGCAGTACTTC.

In this sample, this clone turned up once. The V and J genes are TRBV28 and TRBJ1-5; D is perhaps TRBD1 (6 bases). Trimming took off 8 bases at V and 3 bases at J, with 8 bases between the two ends. The CDR3 covers 12 residues. Germline CDR1 is MDHEN and CDR2 is SYDVKM. DNA for the CDR3: TGTGCCAGCTACAGGGCCAATCAGCCCCAGCATTTT. Translation gives CASYRANQPQHF.

The V and J genes are TRBV6-5 and TRBJ1-5; tentative D call: TRBD1 (5 bases). Trimming took off 6 bases at V and 0 bases at J, with 12 bases between the two ends. The CDR3 contains 15 residues. Germline V lookup: CDR1 MNHEY, CDR2 SVGAGI. This CDR3 reads CASRQGFLSNQPQHF. The CDR3 DNA is TGTGCCAGCAGGCAGGGTTTCCTTAGCAATCAGCCCCAGCATTTT.

CDR3 amino acids: CASSSGLARLSNNEQFF. CDR3 coding DNA: TGTGCCAGCAGCTCCGGACTAGCGCGTCTTTCTAACAATGAGCAGTTCTTC. This chain links TRBV11-2 with TRBJ2-1; 9 nucleotides align to TRBD2. V lost 4 bases and J lost 5; bases outside the gene matches: 12. The CDR3 covers 17 residues. Germline lookup yields CDR1 SGHAT and CDR2 FQNNGV.

The CDR3 nucleotides are TGTGCCAGCAGCTACCTCGGGGATACCTCAACTAATGAAAAACTGTTTTTT. Protein sequence: CASSYLGDTSTNEKLFF. This chain uses TRBV11-2 with TRBJ1-4; D is unresolved. This CDR3 spans 17 amino acids. Trimming pared 4 bases from V and 0 bases from J, leaving 15 bases between. Per germline, CDR1 SGHAT and CDR2 FQNNGV.

The chain joins TRBV11-3 to TRBJ2-6; D may be TRBD2 (6 bases). Germline V gene data show CDR1 as SGHNT and CDR2 as YENEEA. The CDR3 spans 15 residues. V dropped 1 base and J dropped 4 bases, with 8 bases sitting between them. Here the CDR3 reads CASSLGGGGANVLTF. The DNA for the CDR3 is TGTGCCAGCAGCTTAGGGGGAGGAGGGGCCAACGTCCTGACTTTC.

The CDR3 bases are TGTGCCAGCAGCTTGGCAGGATCCTACGAGCAGTACTTC. It translates to CASSLAGSYEQYF. The gene calls are TRBV5-6 and TRBJ2-7; no clear D gene. The CDR3 covers 13 residues. Looked up from germline, CDR1 is SGHDT and CDR2 is YYEEEE. Trimming left V 0 bases short and J 1 base short, with 5 bases between.

The V call is TRBV2, the J call TRBJ1-1; D is undetermined. The length of the CDR3 is 14 residues. Trimming stripped 6 bases from V and 5 bases from J, with 16 bases between. Germline values: CDR1 SNHLY, CDR2 FYNNEI. CDR3 loop: CASRIDRRWTEAFF. CDR3 DNA sequence: TGTGCCAGCAGAATAGACCGGAGGTGGACTGAAGCTTTCTTT.

As DNA, the CDR3 is TGTGCCAGCAGCTTGTCGGGGGACCAGCCCCAGCATTTT. Translated: CASSLSGDQPQHF. The J gene is TRBJ1-5, the V gene TRBV11-2; tentative D call: TRBD1 (5 bases). The CDR3 is 13 residues long. Trimming left V 3 bases short and J 7 bases short, with 10 bases between. Germline V gene sequence: CDR1 SGHAT, CDR2 FQNNGV.

This clone has just one count. This chain joins TRBV7-2 and TRBJ1-1, with D maybe TRBD1 (6 bases). The CDR3 sequence is 13 residues long. Germline-derived CDR1 and CDR2 are SGHTA and FQGNSA. The V end lost 4 bases, the J end lost 5 bases, and 11 bases lay between the germline ends. The chain's CDR3 is CASSSQGRTEAFF. The CDR3 DNA follows: TGTGCCAGCAGCTCACAGGGTAGGACTGAAGCTTTCTTT.

In the case of this clone: The same CDR3 arises from other DNA sequences in this sample as well. The chain links TRBV19 to TRBJ2-5; maybe TRBD1 (5 bases). V was pared by 4 bases and J by 1 base, with 7 bases between. Germline V CDR1 and CDR2: LNHDA, SQIVND (reference sequence). This CDR3 contains 13 residues. The CDR3: CASSRGLQETQYF. The CDR3 DNA reads TGTGCCAGTAGTAGGGGCCTCCAAGAGACCCAGTACTTC.